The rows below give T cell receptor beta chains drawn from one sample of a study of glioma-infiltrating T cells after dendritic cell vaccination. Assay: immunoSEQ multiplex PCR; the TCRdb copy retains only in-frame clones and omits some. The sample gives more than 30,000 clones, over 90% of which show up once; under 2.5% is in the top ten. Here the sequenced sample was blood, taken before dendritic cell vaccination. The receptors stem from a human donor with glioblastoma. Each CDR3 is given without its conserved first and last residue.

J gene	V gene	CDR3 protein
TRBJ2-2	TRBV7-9	ASSRGGIGELF
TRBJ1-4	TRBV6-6	ASSLSGSNEKLF
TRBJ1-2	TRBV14	ASSPIGAELRYGYT
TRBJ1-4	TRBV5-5	ASSPTRGTQNEKLF
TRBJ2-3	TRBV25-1	ASSADPGQGADTQY
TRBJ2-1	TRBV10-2	ASSESLGGSYNEQF
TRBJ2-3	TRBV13	ASSPRGISSTDTQY
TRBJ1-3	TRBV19	ASSIDEVYSGNTIY
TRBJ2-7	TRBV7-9	ASSLGGPISKY
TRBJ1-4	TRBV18	ASSKQGTNEKLF
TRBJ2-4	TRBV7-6	ASSAMTGIQY
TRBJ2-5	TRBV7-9	ASSLSQGQTQY
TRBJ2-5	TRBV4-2	ASSPLSGGDQETQY
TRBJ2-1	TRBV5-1	ASSLSAGGTNEQF
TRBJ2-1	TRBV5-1	ASSTTSGGAEEQF
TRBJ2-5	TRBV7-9	ASSHGTRGETQY
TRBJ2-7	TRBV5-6	ASRLRGSYEQY
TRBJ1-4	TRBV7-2	ASSLGTVLTEKLF
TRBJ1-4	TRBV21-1	ASPRGGRANEKLF
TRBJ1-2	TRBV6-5	ASSYDRDRVYGYT
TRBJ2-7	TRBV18	ASSPPSGGEQY